The entry that follows covers one T cell receptor beta chain sequence. The CDR3 covers 16 residues. Looked up from germline, CDR1 is MNHEY and CDR2 is SMNVEV (reference sequence). Trimming cost V 1 base and J 6 bases, with 18 bases left between them. These data originate in a study of technical replicates of blood from a handful of donors. Data came from immunoSEQ multiplex PCR; TCRdb stores just in-frame clones and leaves some out. This table has about 76,000 clones, 90% to 95% appearing once. The sequencing input was T cells isolated from PBMCs. The rearrangement joins TRBV27 to TRBJ1-1; D gene unclear. The TCR originated in a human donor in good health. CDR3 amino acids: CASSLFGVSGGAEAFF. DNA for the CDR3: TGTGCCAGCAGTTTATTCGGGGTCTCAGGTGGGGCTGAAGCTTTCTTT.